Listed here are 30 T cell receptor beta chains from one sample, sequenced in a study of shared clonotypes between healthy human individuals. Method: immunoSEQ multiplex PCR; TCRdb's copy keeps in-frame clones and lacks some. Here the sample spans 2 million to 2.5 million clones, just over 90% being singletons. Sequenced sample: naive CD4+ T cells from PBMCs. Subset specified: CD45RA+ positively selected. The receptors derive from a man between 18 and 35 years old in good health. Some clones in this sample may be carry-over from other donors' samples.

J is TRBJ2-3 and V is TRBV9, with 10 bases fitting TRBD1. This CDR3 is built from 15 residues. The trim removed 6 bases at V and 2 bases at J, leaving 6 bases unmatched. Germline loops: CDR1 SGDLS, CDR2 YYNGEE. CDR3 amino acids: CASNMGTGVTDTQYF. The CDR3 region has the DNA TGTGCCAGCAATATGGGGACAGGGGTCACAGATACGCAGTATTTT.

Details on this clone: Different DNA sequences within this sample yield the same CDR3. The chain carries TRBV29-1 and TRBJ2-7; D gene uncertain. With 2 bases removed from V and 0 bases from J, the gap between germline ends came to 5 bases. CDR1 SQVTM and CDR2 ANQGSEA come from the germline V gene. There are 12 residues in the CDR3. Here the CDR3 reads CSVETDSYEQYF. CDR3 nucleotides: TGCAGCGTTGAAACGGACTCCTACGAGCAGTACTTC.

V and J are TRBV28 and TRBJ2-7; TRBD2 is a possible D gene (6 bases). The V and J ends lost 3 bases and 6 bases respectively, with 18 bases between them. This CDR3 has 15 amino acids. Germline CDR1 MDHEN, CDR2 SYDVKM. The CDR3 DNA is TGTGCCAGCAGTTTGCGGCGGGGCCGCAGAGGCGAGCAGTACTTC. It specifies CASSLRRGRRGEQYF. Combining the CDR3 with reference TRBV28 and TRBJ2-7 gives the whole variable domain DVKVTQSSRYLVKRTGEKVFLECVQDMDHENMFWYRQDPGLGLRLIYFSYDVKMKEKGDIPEGYSVSREKKERFSLILESASTNQTSMYLCASSLRRGRRGEQYFGPGTRLTVT.

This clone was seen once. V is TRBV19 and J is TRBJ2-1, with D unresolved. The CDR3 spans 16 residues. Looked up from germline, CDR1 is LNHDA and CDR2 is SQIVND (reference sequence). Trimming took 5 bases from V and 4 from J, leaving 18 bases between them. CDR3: CASSPLRIDSYNEQFF. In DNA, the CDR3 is TGTGCCAGTAGTCCTCTTAGGATCGATTCATACAATGAGCAGTTCTTC. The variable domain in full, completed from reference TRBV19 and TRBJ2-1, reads DGGITQSPKYLFRKEGQNVTLSCEQNLNHDAMYWYRQDPGQGLRLIYYSQIVNDFQKGDIAEGYSVSREKKESFPLTVTSAQKNPTAFYLCASSPLRIDSYNEQFFGPGTRLTVL.

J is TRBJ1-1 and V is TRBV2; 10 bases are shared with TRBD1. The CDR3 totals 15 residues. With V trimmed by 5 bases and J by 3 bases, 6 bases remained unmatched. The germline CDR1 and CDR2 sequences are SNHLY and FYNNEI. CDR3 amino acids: CASSWDRGFDTEAFF. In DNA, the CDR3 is TGTGCCAGCAGTTGGGACAGGGGTTTTGACACTGAAGCTTTCTTT.

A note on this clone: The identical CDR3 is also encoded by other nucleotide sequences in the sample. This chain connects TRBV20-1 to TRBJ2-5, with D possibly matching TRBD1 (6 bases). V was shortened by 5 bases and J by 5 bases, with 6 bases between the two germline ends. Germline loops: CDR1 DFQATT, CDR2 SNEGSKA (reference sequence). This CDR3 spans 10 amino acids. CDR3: CSADRETQYF. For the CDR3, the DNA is TGCAGTGCTGACAGGGAGACCCAGTACTTC.

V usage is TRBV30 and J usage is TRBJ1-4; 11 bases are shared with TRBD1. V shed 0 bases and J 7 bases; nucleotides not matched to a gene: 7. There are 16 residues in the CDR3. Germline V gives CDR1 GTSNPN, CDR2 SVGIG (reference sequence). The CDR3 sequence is CAWSVGTGGYGEKLFF. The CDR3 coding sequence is TGTGCCTGGAGTGTAGGGACAGGGGGATATGGTGAAAAACTGTTTTTT.

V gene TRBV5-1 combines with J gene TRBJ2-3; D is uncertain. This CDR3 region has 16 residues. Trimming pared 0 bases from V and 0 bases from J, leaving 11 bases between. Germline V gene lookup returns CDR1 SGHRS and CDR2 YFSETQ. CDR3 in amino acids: CASSLVGTASTDTQYF. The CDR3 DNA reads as TGCGCCAGCAGCTTGGTTGGTACAGCTAGCACAGATACGCAGTATTTT.

This chain's CDR3 is CASSLRTGFRYEQYF. As DNA, the CDR3 is TGTGCCAGCAGCCTCCGGACAGGGTTTCGCTACGAGCAGTACTTC. The chain couples TRBV5-8 to TRBJ2-7; 8 bases are a match to TRBD1. CDR3 length equals 15 residues. The V and J ends lost 4 bases and 3 bases, in that order; junction bases with no gene match: 9. From germline, CDR1 is SGHTS and CDR2 YDEGEE.

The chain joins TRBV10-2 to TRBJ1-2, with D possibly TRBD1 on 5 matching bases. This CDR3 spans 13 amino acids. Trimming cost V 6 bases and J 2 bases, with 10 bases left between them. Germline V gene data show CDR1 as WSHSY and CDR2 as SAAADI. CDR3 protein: CASSRQTNYGYTF. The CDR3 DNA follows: TGCGCCAGCAGCCGACAGACGAACTATGGCTACACCTTC.

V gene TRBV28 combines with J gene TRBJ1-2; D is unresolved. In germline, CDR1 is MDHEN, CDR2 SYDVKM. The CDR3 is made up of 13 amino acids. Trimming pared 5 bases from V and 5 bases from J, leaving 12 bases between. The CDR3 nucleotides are TGTGCCAGCAGTATCGGGCTCCAATATGGCTACACCTTC. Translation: CASSIGLQYGYTF.

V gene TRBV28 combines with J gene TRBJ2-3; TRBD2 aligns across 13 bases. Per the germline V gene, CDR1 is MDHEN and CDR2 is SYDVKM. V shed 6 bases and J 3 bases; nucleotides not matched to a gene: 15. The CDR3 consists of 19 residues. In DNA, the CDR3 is TGTGCCAGCAGCCACAATACCCGGACTAGCGGGAGTGTTACAGATACGCAGTATTTT. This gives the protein CASSHNTRTSGSVTDTQYF.

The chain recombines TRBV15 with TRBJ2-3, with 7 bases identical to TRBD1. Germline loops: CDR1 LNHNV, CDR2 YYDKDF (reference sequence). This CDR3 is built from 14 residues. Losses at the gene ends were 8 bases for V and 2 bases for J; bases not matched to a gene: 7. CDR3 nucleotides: TGTGCCACCCGACAGGGTGCTTTCACAGATACGCAGTATTTT. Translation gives CATRQGAFTDTQYF.

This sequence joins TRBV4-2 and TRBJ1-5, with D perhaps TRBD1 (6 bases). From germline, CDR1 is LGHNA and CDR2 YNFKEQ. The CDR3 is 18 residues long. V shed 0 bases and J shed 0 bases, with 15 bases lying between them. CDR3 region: CASSQDLRTVYSNQPQHF. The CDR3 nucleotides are TGTGCCAGCAGCCAAGACTTACGGACAGTGTATAGCAATCAGCCCCAGCATTTT.

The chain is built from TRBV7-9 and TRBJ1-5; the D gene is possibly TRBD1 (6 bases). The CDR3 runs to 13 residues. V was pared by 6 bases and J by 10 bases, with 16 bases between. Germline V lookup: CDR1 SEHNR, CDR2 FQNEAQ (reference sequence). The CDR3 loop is CASRHEGGGPQHF. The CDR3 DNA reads TGTGCCAGCAGACATGAAGGGGGGGGACCCCAGCATTTT.

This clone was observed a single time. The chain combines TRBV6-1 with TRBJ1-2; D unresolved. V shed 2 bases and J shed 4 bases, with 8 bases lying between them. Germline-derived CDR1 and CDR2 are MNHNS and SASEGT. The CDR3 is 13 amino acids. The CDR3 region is CASSERKGYGYTF. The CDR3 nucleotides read TGTGCCAGCAGTGAAAGAAAGGGCTATGGCTACACCTTC.

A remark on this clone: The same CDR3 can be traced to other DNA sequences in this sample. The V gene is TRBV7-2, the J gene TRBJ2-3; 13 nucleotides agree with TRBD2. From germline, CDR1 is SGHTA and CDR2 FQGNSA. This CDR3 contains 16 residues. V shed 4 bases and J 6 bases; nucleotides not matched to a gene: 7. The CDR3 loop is CASSSRLAGGGDTQYF. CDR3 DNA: TGTGCCAGCAGCTCGCGACTAGCGGGAGGTGGTGATACGCAGTATTTT. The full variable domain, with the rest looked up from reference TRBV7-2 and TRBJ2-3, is GAGVSQSPSNKVTEKGKDVELRCDPISGHTALYWYRQSLGQGLEFLIYFQGNSAPDKSGLPSDRFSAERTGGSVSTLTIQRTQQEDSAVYLCASSSRLAGGGDTQYFGPGTRLTVL.

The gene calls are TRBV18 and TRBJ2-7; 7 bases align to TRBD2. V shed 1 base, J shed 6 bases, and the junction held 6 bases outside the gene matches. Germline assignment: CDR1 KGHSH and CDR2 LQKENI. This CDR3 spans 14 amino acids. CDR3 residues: CASSPRGGGGEQYF. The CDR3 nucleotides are TGTGCCAGCTCACCACGGGGCGGGGGTGGCGAGCAGTACTTC.

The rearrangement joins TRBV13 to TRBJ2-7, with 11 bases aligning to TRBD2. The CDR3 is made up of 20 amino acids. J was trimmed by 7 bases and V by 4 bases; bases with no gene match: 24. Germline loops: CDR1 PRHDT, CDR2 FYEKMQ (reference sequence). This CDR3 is CASSSITPLTSGSRSGEQYF. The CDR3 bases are TGTGCCAGCAGCTCCATCACGCCCCTTACTAGCGGGAGTAGGTCGGGAGAGCAGTACTTC.

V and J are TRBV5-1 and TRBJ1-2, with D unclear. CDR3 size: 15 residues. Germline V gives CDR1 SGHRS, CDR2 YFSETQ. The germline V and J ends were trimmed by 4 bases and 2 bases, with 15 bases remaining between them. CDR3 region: CASSRGGQRNYGYTF. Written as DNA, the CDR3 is TGCGCCAGCAGCCGGGGAGGGCAGAGAAACTATGGCTACACCTTC.

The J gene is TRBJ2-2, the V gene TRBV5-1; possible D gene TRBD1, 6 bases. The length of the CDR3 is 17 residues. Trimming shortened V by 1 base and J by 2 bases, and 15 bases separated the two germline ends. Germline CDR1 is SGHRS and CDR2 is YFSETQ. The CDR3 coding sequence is TGCGCCAGCAGCTTGATTGCCGGACAGCAAAACACCGGGGAGCTGTTTTTT. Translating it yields CASSLIAGQQNTGELFF. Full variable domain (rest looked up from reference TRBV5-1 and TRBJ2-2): KAGVTQTPRYLIKTRGQQVTLSCSPISGHRSVSWYQQTPGQGLQFLFEYFSETQRNKGNFPGRFSGRQFSNSRSEMNVSTLELGDSALYLCASSLIAGQQNTGELFFGEGSRLTVL.

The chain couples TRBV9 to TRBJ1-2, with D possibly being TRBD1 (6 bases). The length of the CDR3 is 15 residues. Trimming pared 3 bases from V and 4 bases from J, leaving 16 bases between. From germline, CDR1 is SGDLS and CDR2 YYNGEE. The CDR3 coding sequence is TGTGCCAGCAGCGCGACGGGCAGGGGACCCTATGGCTACACCTTC. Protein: CASSATGRGPYGYTF. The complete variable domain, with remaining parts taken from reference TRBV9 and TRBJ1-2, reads DSGVTQTPKHLITATGQRVTLRCSPRSGDLSVYWYQQSLDQGLQFLIQYYNGEERAKGNILERFSAQQFPDLHSELNLSSLELGDSALYFCASSATGRGPYGYTFGSGTRLTVV.

The CDR3 DNA sequence: TGTGCCAGCAGCTTAGTGGTGGGCTACAATGAGCAGTTCTTC. Its protein is CASSLVVGYNEQFF. V gene TRBV7-2 combines with J gene TRBJ2-1; no clear D gene. CDR1 and CDR2 (germline): SGHTA, FQGNSA. Trimming shortened V by 1 base and J by 3 bases, and 7 bases separated the two germline ends. This CDR3 has 14 residues. The full variable domain, rest sourced from reference TRBV7-2 and TRBJ2-1, is GAGVSQSPSNKVTEKGKDVELRCDPISGHTALYWYRQSLGQGLEFLIYFQGNSAPDKSGLPSDRFSAERTGGSVSTLTIQRTQQEDSAVYLCASSLVVGYNEQFFGPGTRLTVL.

The CDR3 region has the DNA TGTGCCAGCAGCACTCCGACAGGGGGCGCAGGAAACACCATATATTTT. Residues: CASSTPTGGAGNTIYF. This chain uses TRBV7-8 with TRBJ1-3; TRBD1 matches at 10 bases. Germline V gene data show CDR1 as SGHVS and CDR2 as FQNEAQ. V was clipped by 5 bases and J by 4 bases; unmatched bases: 8. This CDR3 comprises 16 residues.

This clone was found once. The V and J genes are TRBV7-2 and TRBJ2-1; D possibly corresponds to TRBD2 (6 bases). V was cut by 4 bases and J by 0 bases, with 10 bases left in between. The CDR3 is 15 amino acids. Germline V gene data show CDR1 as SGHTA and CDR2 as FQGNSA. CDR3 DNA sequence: TGTGCCAGCAGCTATACTAGCAGCTCCTACAATGAGCAGTTCTTC. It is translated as CASSYTSSSYNEQFF.

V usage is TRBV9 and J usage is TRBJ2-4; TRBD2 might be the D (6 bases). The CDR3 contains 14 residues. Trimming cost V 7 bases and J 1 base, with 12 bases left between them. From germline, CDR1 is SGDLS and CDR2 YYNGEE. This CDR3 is CASGPAGAKNIQYF. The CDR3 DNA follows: TGTGCCAGCGGGCCTGCGGGGGCCAAAAACATTCAGTACTTC.

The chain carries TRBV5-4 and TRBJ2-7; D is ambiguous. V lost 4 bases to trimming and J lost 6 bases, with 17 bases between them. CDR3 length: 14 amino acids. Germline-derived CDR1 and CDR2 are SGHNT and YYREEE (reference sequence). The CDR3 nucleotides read TGTGCCAGCAGCCGTTCCCTCCCGTCCGGCGAGCAGTACTTC. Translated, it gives CASSRSLPSGEQYF. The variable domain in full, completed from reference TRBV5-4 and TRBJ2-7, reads ETGVTQSPTHLIKTRGQQVTLRCSSQSGHNTVSWYQQALGQGPQFIFQYYREEENGRGNFPPRFSGLQFPNYSSELNVNALELDDSALYLCASSRSLPSGEQYFGPGTRLTVT.

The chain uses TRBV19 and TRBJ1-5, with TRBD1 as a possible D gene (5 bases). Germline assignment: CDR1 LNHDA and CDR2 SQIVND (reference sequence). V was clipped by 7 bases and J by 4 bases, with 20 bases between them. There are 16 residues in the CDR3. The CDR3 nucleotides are TGTGCCAGTATGGGGGATCTTAGGGCAAAGAATCAGCCCCAGCATTTT. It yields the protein CASMGDLRAKNQPQHF. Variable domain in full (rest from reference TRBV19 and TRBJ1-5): DGGITQSPKYLFRKEGQNVTLSCEQNLNHDAMYWYRQDPGQGLRLIYYSQIVNDFQKGDIAEGYSVSREKKESFPLTVTSAQKNPTAFYLCASMGDLRAKNQPQHFGDGTRLSIL.

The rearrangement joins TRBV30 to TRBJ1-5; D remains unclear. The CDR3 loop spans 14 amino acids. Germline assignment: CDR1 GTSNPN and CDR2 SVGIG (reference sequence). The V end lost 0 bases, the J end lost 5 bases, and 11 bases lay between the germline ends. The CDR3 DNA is TGTGCCTGGAGTGTAGGAGCAAGCTATCAGCCCCAGCATTTT. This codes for CAWSVGASYQPQHF. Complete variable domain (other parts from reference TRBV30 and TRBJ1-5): SQTIHQWPATLVQPVGSPLSLECTVEGTSNPNLYWYRQAAGRGLQLLFYSVGIGQISSEVPQNLSASRPQDRQFILSSKKLLLSDSGFYLCAWSVGASYQPQHFGDGTRLSIL.

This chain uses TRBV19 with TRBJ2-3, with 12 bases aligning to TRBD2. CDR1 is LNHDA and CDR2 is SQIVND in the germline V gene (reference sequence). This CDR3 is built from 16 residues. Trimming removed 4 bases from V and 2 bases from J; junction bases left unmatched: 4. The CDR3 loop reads CASSRLAGEITDTQYF. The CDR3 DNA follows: TGTGCCAGTAGTAGACTAGCGGGAGAAATCACAGATACGCAGTATTTT. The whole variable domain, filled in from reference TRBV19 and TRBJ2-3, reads DGGITQSPKYLFRKEGQNVTLSCEQNLNHDAMYWYRQDPGQGLRLIYYSQIVNDFQKGDIAEGYSVSREKKESFPLTVTSAQKNPTAFYLCASSRLAGEITDTQYFGPGTRLTVL.